The 18 T cell receptor beta chains given below trace back to one sample, sequenced in a study of cytomegalovirus exposure and HLA in healthy donors. PCR amplification relied on 60 Vbeta primers (plus 13 Jbeta primers). Assay used: immunoSEQ multiplex PCR; TCRdb lists only in-frame clones, some missing. There are 180,000 or so clones in the sample; around 78% occur only once, and around 1.6% lies in the top ten. Sequences were obtained from PBMCs. These receptors all come from a man aged 18 to 29 in good health and CMV-seronegative.

The chain employs TRBV27 and TRBJ1-2, with 7 bases fitting TRBD1. Germline CDR1 reads MNHEY; CDR2 reads SMNVEV (reference sequence). The CDR3 sequence is 15 residues long. The J segment lost 7 bases and the V segment lost 1 base, leaving 9 bases of the junction unmatched. The CDR3 sequence is CASSLYRGRRGGYTF. For the CDR3, the DNA is TGTGCCAGCAGTTTATACAGGGGCAGGAGAGGTGGCTACACCTTC.

V is TRBV9 and J is TRBJ1-2; D is perhaps TRBD1 (5 bases). The germline V and J ends were trimmed by 4 bases and 3 bases, with 22 bases remaining between them. The CDR3 has 17 residues. Germline CDR1 is SGDLS and CDR2 is YYNGEE. The CDR3 region is CASSYWGRFPSHYGYTF. The CDR3 bases are TGTGCCAGCAGCTATTGGGGCAGGTTCCCGTCGCACTATGGCTACACCTTC.

The chain has TRBV2 and TRBJ2-5, with 11 bases that match TRBD1. The V gene's germline CDR1 is SNHLY and CDR2 FYNNEI. The CDR3 has 14 amino acids. J lost 10 bases, V lost 4 bases, and 8 bases had no gene match. The CDR3 spells CASSGGTGGGIQYF. The DNA of the CDR3 is TGTGCCAGCAGTGGCGGGACAGGGGGAGGGATCCAGTACTTC.

The chain recombines TRBV11-2 with TRBJ2-7; 8 nucleotides align to TRBD2. J gave up 3 bases and V 5 bases, and 6 bases lay outside the gene matches. This CDR3 is 14 amino acids long. Germline CDR1 SGHAT, CDR2 FQNNGV. The CDR3 sequence is CASSRDSGVYEQYF. CDR3 sequence (DNA): TGTGCCAGCAGCCGGGATAGCGGGGTCTACGAGCAGTACTTC.

V usage is TRBV28 and J usage is TRBJ2-2, with TRBD1 as a possible D gene (5 bases). V was cut by 2 bases and J by 2 bases, with 15 bases left in between. This CDR3 comprises 17 residues. Germline CDR1 MDHEN, CDR2 SYDVKM. The CDR3 sequence is CASSLDLVTGNTGELFF. In DNA form, the CDR3 reads TGTGCCAGCAGTTTAGATCTAGTAACAGGAAACACCGGGGAGCTGTTTTTT.

The chain is built from TRBV18 and TRBJ2-1; D is undetermined. Trimming took 0 bases from V and 4 from J, leaving 4 bases between them. CDR1 and CDR2 (germline): KGHSH, LQKENI. This CDR3 is built from 13 residues. CDR3 region: CASSPPIYNEQFF. The CDR3 DNA reads TGTGCCAGCTCACCACCTATATACAATGAGCAGTTCTTC.

This clone was picked up a small number of times. This chain joins TRBV6-5 and TRBJ1-1, with D possibly matching TRBD1 (6 bases). V was trimmed by 4 bases and J by 1 base, leaving 10 bases between them. The CDR3 runs 14 residues. Germline CDR1 MNHEY, CDR2 SVGAGI. Here the CDR3 reads CASSSTGTNTEAFF. Written as DNA, the CDR3 is TGTGCCAGCAGTTCGACAGGTACGAACACTGAAGCTTTCTTT.

This chain connects TRBV29-1 to TRBJ1-4; D is uncertain. V lost 0 bases, J lost 8 bases, and 7 bases lay in between. CDR3 length equals 12 residues. Per germline, CDR1 SQVTM and CDR2 ANQGSEA. The CDR3: CSVEDQREKLFF. DNA of the CDR3: TGCAGCGTTGAAGATCAACGGGAAAAACTGTTTTTT.

V usage is TRBV16 and J usage is TRBJ1-1, with D unresolved. Germline V gene sequence: CDR1 KGHSY, CDR2 FQNENV. The CDR3 runs to 14 residues. Trimming shortened V by 4 bases and J by 1 base, and 10 bases separated the two germline ends. The CDR3 DNA follows: TGTGCCAGCAGCCGGGCTCAGACGAACACTGAAGCTTTCTTT. Amino acid sequence: CASSRAQTNTEAFF.

V gene TRBV11-2 combines with J gene TRBJ2-7; D gene ambiguous. This CDR3 region has 13 residues. CDR1 is SGHAT, CDR2 FQNNGV, per germline. Trimming took 3 bases from V and 2 from J, leaving 8 bases between them. CDR3 nucleotides: TGTGCCAGCAGCTTTTCGGGTCCCTACGAGCAGTACTTC. This codes for CASSFSGPYEQYF.

For the CDR3, the DNA is TGTGCCAGCAGCTCCGGGACAGAGTTCCCCTACGAGCAGTACTTC. Translated, it gives CASSSGTEFPYEQYF. This chain uses TRBV7-6 with TRBJ2-7, with 7 bases that match TRBD1. Germline V gene lookup returns CDR1 SGHVS and CDR2 FNYEAQ. This CDR3 has 15 residues. The V segment lost 4 bases and the J segment 2 bases; nucleotides outside the gene matches: 8.

The chain combines TRBV28 with TRBJ2-3, with TRBD2 matching over 7 bases. The CDR3 is 11 residues long. Germline V gene lookup returns CDR1 MDHEN and CDR2 SYDVKM. Germline trimming cut 10 bases from V and 3 bases from J; bases unmatched to any gene: 1. The CDR3 spells CAIGGTDTQYF. The CDR3 DNA reads TGTGCCATCGGGGGGACAGATACGCAGTATTTT.

The V gene is TRBV5-1, the J gene TRBJ2-5; D gene uncertain. Germline V lookup: CDR1 SGHRS, CDR2 YFSETQ. The CDR3 spans 12 residues. Trimming stripped 4 bases from V and 2 bases from J, with 6 bases between. In DNA form, the CDR3 reads TGCGCCAGCAGCCTCCAGCAAGAGACCCAGTACTTC. This encodes CASSLQQETQYF.

This clone was observed a handful of times. The CDR3 sequence: CASSTLGIQYF. DNA of the CDR3: TGCGCCAGCAGTACCCTAGGAATTCAGTACTTC. The chain uses TRBV5-1 and TRBJ2-4; no definite D call. Germline V gene lookup returns CDR1 SGHRS and CDR2 YFSETQ. Trimming removed 5 bases at V and 10 bases at J, with 10 bases between. This CDR3 is built from 11 residues.

Of note for this clone: This specimen includes other DNA sequences encoding the same CDR3. The V and J genes are TRBV11-2 and TRBJ1-2; D may be TRBD1 (5 bases). Per the germline V gene, CDR1 is SGHAT and CDR2 is FQNNGV. CDR3 size: 14 residues. With 2 bases removed from V and 2 bases from J, the gap between germline ends came to 9 bases. CDR3 nucleotides: TGTGCCAGCAGCTTAAGACAGTCCAACTATGGCTACACCTTC. Translating gives CASSLRQSNYGYTF.

This clone was detected only a few times. The chain is built from TRBV9 and TRBJ2-1; D perhaps matches TRBD2 (5 bases). Germline CDR1 is SGDLS and CDR2 is YYNGEE. V gave up 4 bases and J gave up 0 bases, with 14 bases separating them. The CDR3 length is 16 residues. The CDR3 sequence is CASSLSVGVSYNEQFF. CDR3 sequence (DNA): TGTGCCAGCAGCCTTTCGGTCGGGGTCTCCTACAATGAGCAGTTCTTC.

The chain carries TRBV28 and TRBJ2-3, with D tentatively TRBD2 (6 bases). This CDR3 contains 17 residues. Germline V gene sequence: CDR1 MDHEN, CDR2 SYDVKM. V was pared by 4 bases and J by 2 bases, with 19 bases between. The CDR3 loop reads CASSSPQGSGDTDTQYF. The CDR3 DNA reads as TGTGCCAGCAGTTCACCCCAGGGTAGCGGAGACACAGATACGCAGTATTTT.

V gene TRBV18 combines with J gene TRBJ2-3, with 11 bases that match TRBD2. The length of the CDR3 is 17 residues. In germline, CDR1 is KGHSH, CDR2 LQKENI. The V and J ends lost 0 bases and 4 bases, in that order; junction bases with no gene match: 6. CDR3 protein: CASSPPFLAGGADTQYF. CDR3 nucleotides: TGTGCCAGCTCACCACCGTTCCTAGCGGGGGGTGCAGATACGCAGTATTTT.